This T cell receptor beta chain is drawn from a study of T cell responses to AZD1222 COVID-19 vaccine. Germline CDR1 MNHEY, CDR2 SVGAGI. V gave up 7 bases and J gave up 15 bases, with 25 bases separating them. CDR3 size: 14 residues. Clones were sequenced by immunoSEQ multiplex PCR, and TCRdb holds only the in-frame ones, with some missing. The table records 140,000 to 150,000 clones, around 90% of them present only once. This receptor was taken from an adult who received the AZD1222 COVID-19 vaccine. The J gene is TRBJ2-1, the V gene TRBV6-5; no reliable D call. Sequenced here: peripheral blood, sampled 28 days after the second AZD1222 dose. The CDR3 reads CASTPVPGPSVRFF. The CDR3 DNA reads TGTGCCAGCACCCCAGTGCCCGGTCCCAGCGTTAGGTTCTTC.